A single sample gave rise to the 13 T cell receptor beta chains below, sequenced in a study of cytomegalovirus exposure and HLA in healthy donors. A multiplex PCR was run with 60 Vbeta primers and 13 Jbeta primers. Libraries were prepared by immunoSEQ multiplex PCR; TCRdb keeps only in-frame clonotypes and omits some of them. Seen here are 70,000 to 85,000 clones, 74% observed once, and the top ten hold over 8%. The material sequenced was PBMCs. The receptors shown here come from a man aged 35 to 55 in good health and CMV-seropositive.

This clone was picked up a small number of times. The rearrangement uses TRBV2 and TRBJ2-7; D is possibly TRBD1 (6 bases). CDR3 length equals 14 residues. Germline V gene data show CDR1 as SNHLY and CDR2 as FYNNEI. V was pared by 8 bases and J by 2 bases, with 16 bases between. The CDR3 nucleotides read TGTGCCAGCCAGAAAGGCAGGGGCACCTACGAGCAGTACTTC. Protein: CASQKGRGTYEQYF.

The CDR3 region is CASSDSRDGTGELFF. As DNA, the CDR3 is TGTGCCAGCAGCGACAGTAGGGATGGCACCGGGGAGCTGTTTTTT. The chain carries TRBV7-9 and TRBJ2-2, with D maybe TRBD1 (5 bases). Germline CDR1 and CDR2: SEHNR and FQNEAQ (reference sequence). The CDR3 spans 15 residues. Between the trimmed V and J ends, which lost 5 bases and 4 bases, there was a span of 14 bases.

In DNA form, the CDR3 reads TGTGCCAGCAGTTTTAGTTATAATGAAAAACTGTTTTTT. This gives the protein CASSFSYNEKLFF. J is TRBJ1-4 and V is TRBV27; D gene ambiguous. Trimming shortened V by 3 bases and J by 4 bases, and 6 bases separated the two germline ends. Germline CDR1 and CDR2: MNHEY and SMNVEV (reference sequence). CDR3 length: 13 amino acids.

This sequence joins TRBV4-1 and TRBJ1-4; possible D gene TRBD1, 6 bases. V lost 2 bases and J 8 bases, leaving 15 bases between the germline ends. This CDR3 has 15 residues. CDR1 MGHRA and CDR2 YSYEKL come from the germline V gene. DNA of the CDR3: TGCGCCAGCAGCCAATTTAAACAGGGCGGCGAAAAACTGTTTTTT. Amino acids: CASSQFKQGGEKLFF.

The chain has TRBV4-3 and TRBJ1-4; D might be TRBD1 (5 bases). Looked up from germline, CDR1 is LGHNA and CDR2 is YSLEER. The CDR3 is 16 residues long. Trimming took 0 bases from V and 5 from J, leaving 13 bases between them. CDR3 in amino acids: CASSQDRTGLNEKLFF. The CDR3 coding sequence is TGCGCCAGCAGCCAAGATCGTACAGGCTTAAATGAAAAACTGTTTTTT.

This clone showed up just once. As DNA, the CDR3 is TGTGCCAGCACCAGCCTCTTGGGGGGTCAGCCCCAGCATTTT. Its protein is CASTSLLGGQPQHF. The chain combines TRBV2 with TRBJ1-5, with D tentatively TRBD1 (5 bases). CDR1 and CDR2 from the germline V gene are SNHLY and FYNNEI. CDR3 size: 14 residues. V was cut by 7 bases and J by 6 bases, with 16 bases left in between.

The chain carries TRBV28 and TRBJ2-7, with a possible D match to TRBD2 (5 bases). The germline V gene encodes CDR1 MDHEN and CDR2 SYDVKM. V was trimmed by 5 bases and J by 3 bases, leaving 17 bases between them. The CDR3 runs to 15 residues. The CDR3 nucleotides read TGTGCCAGCAGTCTAGCCCCCGCGGCCGGCTACGAGCAGTACTTC. This encodes CASSLAPAAGYEQYF.

The chain has TRBV5-1 and TRBJ2-1; 11 bases fit TRBD2. Looked up from germline, CDR1 is SGHRS and CDR2 is YFSETQ. The CDR3 length is 15 residues. J gave up 1 base and V 4 bases, and 1 base lay outside the gene matches. DNA for the CDR3: TGCGCCAGCAGCCGGACTAGCGGGTCCTACAATGAGCAGTTCTTC. It is translated as CASSRTSGSYNEQFF.

The chain carries TRBV2 and TRBJ2-2, with a possible D match to TRBD1 (6 bases). The V and J ends lost 5 bases and 6 bases respectively, with 13 bases between them. CDR1 and CDR2 from the germline V gene are SNHLY and FYNNEI. CDR3 length equals 14 residues. Written as DNA, the CDR3 is TGTGCCAGCAGTTTTCCGACAGGCCCCGGGGAGCTGTTTTTT. Translation gives CASSFPTGPGELFF.

V gene TRBV28 combines with J gene TRBJ1-1, with 8 bases that match TRBD1. With 5 bases clipped from V and 5 bases from J, the junction kept 10 bases outside the gene matches. Per the germline V gene, CDR1 is MDHEN and CDR2 is SYDVKM. The CDR3 extends over 15 amino acids. The CDR3 DNA is TGTGCCAGCAGTGAATCACAGGGGGTTCGGACTGAAGCTTTCTTT. This sequence encodes CASSESQGVRTEAFF.

This clone was counted between two and nine times. V is TRBV5-1 and J is TRBJ2-5, with TRBD1 identical over 9 bases. The CDR3 covers 16 residues. V lost 6 bases to trimming and J lost 2 bases; unmatched junction nucleotides: 11. Germline V gives CDR1 SGHRS, CDR2 YFSETQ. This chain's CDR3 is CASNLQGAATQETQYF. In DNA form, the CDR3 reads TGCGCCAGCAACCTACAGGGGGCAGCAACGCAAGAGACCCAGTACTTC. Complete variable domain (other parts from reference TRBV5-1 and TRBJ2-5): KAGVTQTPRYLIKTRGQQVTLSCSPISGHRSVSWYQQTPGQGLQFLFEYFSETQRNKGNFPGRFSGRQFSNSRSEMNVSTLELGDSALYLCASNLQGAATQETQYFGPGTRLLVL.

The chain has TRBV7-9 and TRBJ2-1, with 13 nucleotides matching TRBD2. This CDR3 region has 15 residues. V shed 5 bases and J 8 bases; nucleotides not matched to a gene: 6. CDR1 and CDR2 from the germline V gene are SEHNR and FQNEAQ (reference sequence). For the CDR3, the DNA is TGTGCCAGCAGCCCACTAGCGGGGGGGCATGATGAGCAGTTCTTC. It specifies CASSPLAGGHDEQFF.

The chain carries TRBV9 and TRBJ2-2, with 10 bases fitting TRBD1. Germline V gene data show CDR1 as SGDLS and CDR2 as YYNGEE. Trimming at V came to 1 base and at J to 6 bases, leaving 15 bases not matched to a gene. CDR3 length equals 19 residues. CDR3 sequence (DNA): TGTGCCAGCAGCGTATTTCAGGACAGGGGGAGGGGGTACCCCGGGGAGCTGTTTTTT. Its translation is CASSVFQDRGRGYPGELFF.